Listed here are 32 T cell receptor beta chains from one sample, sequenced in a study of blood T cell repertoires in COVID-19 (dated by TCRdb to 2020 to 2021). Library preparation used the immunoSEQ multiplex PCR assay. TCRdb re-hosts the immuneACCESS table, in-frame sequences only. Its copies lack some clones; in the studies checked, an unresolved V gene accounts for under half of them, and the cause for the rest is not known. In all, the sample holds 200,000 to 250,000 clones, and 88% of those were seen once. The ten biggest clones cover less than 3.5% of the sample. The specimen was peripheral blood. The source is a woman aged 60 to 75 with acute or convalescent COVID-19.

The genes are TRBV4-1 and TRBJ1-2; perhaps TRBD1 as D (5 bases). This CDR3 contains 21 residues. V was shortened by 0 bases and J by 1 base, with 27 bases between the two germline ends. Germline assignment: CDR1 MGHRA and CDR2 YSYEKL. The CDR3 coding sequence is TGCGCCAGCAGCCAAGAAAGGTTCGGGGGGTCGAGTGCGTCAATTAACTATGGCTACACCTTC. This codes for CASSQERFGGSSASINYGYTF.

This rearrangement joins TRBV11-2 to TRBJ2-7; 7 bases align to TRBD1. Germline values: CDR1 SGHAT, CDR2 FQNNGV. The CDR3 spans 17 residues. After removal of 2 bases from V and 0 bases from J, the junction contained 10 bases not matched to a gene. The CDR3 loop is CASSLSRTGFPSYEQYF. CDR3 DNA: TGTGCCAGCAGCTTATCAAGGACAGGTTTCCCCTCCTACGAGCAGTACTTC.

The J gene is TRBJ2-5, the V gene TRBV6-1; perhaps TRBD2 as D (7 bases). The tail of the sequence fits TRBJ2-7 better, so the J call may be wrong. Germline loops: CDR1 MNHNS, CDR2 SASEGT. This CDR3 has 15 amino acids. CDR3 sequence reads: CASSERGAWSYEQYF. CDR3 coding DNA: TGTGCCAGCAGTGAACGGGGGGCTTGGTCCTACGAGCAGTACTTC.

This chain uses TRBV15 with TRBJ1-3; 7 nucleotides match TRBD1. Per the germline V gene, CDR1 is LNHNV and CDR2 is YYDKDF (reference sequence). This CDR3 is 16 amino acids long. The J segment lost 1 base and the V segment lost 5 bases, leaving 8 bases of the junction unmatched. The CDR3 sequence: CATSPRRQGSGNTIYF. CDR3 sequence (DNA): TGTGCCACCAGCCCCCGTCGACAGGGATCTGGAAACACCATATATTTT.

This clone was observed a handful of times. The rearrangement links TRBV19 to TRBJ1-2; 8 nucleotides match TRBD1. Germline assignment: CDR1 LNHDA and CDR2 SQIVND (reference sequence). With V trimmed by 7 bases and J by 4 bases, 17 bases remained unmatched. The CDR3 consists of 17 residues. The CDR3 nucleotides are TGTGCCAGTACCCGTATTACCCTCCGACAGGGGAGCTATGGCTACACCTTC. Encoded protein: CASTRITLRQGSYGYTF.

The CDR3 DNA reads as TGTGCCAGCCGATTCACAGGGGTCGGCAATCAGCCCCAGCATTTT. It specifies CASRFTGVGNQPQHF. This chain connects TRBV28 to TRBJ1-5; the match to TRBD1 covers 7 bases. With V trimmed by 8 bases and J by 2 bases, 9 bases remained unmatched. CDR1 and CDR2 (germline): MDHEN, SYDVKM. The CDR3 is 15 amino acids.

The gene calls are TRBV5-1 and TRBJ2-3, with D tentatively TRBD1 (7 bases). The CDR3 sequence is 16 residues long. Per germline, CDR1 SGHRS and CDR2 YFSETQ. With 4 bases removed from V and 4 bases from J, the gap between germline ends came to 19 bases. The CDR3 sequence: CASSGGTELLADTQYF. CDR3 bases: TGCGCCAGCAGCGGCGGGACAGAACTCCTCGCAGATACGCAGTATTTT.

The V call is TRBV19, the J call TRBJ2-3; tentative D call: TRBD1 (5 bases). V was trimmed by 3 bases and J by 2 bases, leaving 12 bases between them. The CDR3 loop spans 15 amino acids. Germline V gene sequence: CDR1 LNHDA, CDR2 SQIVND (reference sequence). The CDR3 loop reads CASSIRQGLTDTQYF. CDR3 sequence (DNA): TGTGCCAGTAGTATTCGGCAGGGCCTCACAGATACGCAGTATTTT. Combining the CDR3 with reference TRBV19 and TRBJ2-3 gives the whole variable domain DGGITQSPKYLFRKEGQNVTLSCEQNLNHDAMYWYRQDPGQGLRLIYYSQIVNDFQKGDIAEGYSVSREKKESFPLTVTSAQKNPTAFYLCASSIRQGLTDTQYFGPGTRLTVL.

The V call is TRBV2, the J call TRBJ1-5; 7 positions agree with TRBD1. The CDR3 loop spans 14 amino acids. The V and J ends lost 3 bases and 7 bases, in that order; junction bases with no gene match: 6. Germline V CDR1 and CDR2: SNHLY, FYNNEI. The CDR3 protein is CASSEAGGRQPQHF. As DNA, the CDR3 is TGTGCCAGCAGTGAGGCAGGGGGACGCCAGCCCCAGCATTTT.

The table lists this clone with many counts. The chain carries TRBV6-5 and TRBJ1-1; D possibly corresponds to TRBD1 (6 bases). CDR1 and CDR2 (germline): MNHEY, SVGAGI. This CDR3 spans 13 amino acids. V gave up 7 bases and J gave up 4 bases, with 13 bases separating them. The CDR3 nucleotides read TGTGCCAGCAACTGGCAGGGGTCCACTGAAGCTTTCTTT. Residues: CASNWQGSTEAFF.

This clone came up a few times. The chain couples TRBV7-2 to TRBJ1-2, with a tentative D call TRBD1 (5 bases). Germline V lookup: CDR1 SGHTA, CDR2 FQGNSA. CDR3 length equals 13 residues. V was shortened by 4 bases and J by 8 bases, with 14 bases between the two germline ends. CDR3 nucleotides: TGTGCCAGCAGCTCCGACAGCAGGAGCGGCTACACCTTC. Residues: CASSSDSRSGYTF.

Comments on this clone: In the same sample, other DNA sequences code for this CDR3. The CDR3 loop is CASSLTGAGNTIYF. The CDR3 bases are TGTGCCAGCAGCTTGACAGGGGCTGGAAACACCATATATTTT. The chain carries TRBV7-9 and TRBJ1-3, with TRBD1 matching 8 bases. The V segment lost 3 bases and the J segment 2 bases; nucleotides outside the gene matches: 0. Germline loops: CDR1 SEHNR, CDR2 FQNEAQ (reference sequence). CDR3 length: 14 amino acids.

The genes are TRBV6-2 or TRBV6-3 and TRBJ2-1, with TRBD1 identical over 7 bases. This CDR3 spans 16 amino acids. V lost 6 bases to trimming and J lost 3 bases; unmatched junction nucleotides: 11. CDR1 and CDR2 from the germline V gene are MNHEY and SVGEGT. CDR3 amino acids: CASRPTGAGHYNEQFF. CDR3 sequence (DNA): TGTGCCAGCAGACCTACAGGGGCCGGGCACTACAATGAGCAGTTCTTC.

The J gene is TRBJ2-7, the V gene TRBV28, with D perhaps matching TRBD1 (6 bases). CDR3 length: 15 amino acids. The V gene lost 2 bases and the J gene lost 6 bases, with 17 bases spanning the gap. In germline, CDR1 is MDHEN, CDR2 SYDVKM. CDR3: CASSLPQGLAVEQYF. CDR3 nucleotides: TGTGCCAGCAGTTTACCCCAGGGGCTAGCTGTCGAGCAGTACTTC.

The CDR3 here is CASSLRWGFTDTQYF. DNA for the CDR3: TGTGCCAGCAGCCTCCGATGGGGCTTCACAGATACGCAGTATTTT. The gene calls are TRBV9 and TRBJ2-3, with D maybe TRBD1 (5 bases). Per the germline V gene, CDR1 is SGDLS and CDR2 is YYNGEE. The ends were cut back, 4 bases at V and 2 bases at J, with 14 bases in the middle. This CDR3 has 15 residues.

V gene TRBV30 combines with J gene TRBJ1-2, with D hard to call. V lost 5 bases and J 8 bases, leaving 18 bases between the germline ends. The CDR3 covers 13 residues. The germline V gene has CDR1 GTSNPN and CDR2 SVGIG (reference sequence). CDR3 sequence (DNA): TGTGCCTGGGATCAGCTTTACCGAGGGGGCTACACCTTC. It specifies CAWDQLYRGGYTF.

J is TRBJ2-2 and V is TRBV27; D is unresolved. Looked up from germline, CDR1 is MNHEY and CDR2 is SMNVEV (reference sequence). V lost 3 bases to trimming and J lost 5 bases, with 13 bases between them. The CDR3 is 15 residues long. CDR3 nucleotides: TGTGCCAGCAGTTTTAGAACGTTACCTACCGGGGAGCTGTTTTTT. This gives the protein CASSFRTLPTGELFF.

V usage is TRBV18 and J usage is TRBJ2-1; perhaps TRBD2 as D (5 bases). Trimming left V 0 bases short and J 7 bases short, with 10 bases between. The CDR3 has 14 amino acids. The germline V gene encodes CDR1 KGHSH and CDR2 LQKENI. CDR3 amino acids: CASSPPLVKNEQFF. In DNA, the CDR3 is TGTGCCAGCTCACCACCACTAGTGAAGAATGAGCAGTTCTTC.

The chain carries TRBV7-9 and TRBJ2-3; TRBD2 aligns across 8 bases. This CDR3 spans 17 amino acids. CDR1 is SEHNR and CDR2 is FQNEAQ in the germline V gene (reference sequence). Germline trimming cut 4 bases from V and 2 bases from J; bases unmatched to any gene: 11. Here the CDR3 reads CASSSQGGAGDTDTQYF. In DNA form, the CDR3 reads TGTGCCAGCAGCTCCCAGGGAGGAGCGGGAGACACAGATACGCAGTATTTT.

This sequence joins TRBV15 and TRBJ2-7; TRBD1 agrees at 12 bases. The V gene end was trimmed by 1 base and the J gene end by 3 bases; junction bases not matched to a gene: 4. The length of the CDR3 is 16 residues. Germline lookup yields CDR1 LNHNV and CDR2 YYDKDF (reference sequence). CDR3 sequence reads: CATSRAGTGGIYEQYF. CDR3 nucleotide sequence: TGTGCCACCAGCAGAGCTGGGACAGGGGGCATCTACGAGCAGTACTTC. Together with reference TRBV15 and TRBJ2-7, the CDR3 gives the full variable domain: DAMVIQNPRYQVTQFGKPVTLSCSQTLNHNVMYWYQQKSSQAPKLLFHYYDKDFNNEADTPDNFQSRRPNTSFCFLDIRSPGLGDTAMYLCATSRAGTGGIYEQYFGPGTRLTVT.

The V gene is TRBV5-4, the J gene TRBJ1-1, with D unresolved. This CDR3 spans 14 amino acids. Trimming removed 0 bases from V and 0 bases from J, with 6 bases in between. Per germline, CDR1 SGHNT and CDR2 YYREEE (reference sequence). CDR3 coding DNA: TGTGCCAGCAGCTTGGCCCGGGTGAACACTGAAGCTTTCTTT. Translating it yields CASSLARVNTEAFF.

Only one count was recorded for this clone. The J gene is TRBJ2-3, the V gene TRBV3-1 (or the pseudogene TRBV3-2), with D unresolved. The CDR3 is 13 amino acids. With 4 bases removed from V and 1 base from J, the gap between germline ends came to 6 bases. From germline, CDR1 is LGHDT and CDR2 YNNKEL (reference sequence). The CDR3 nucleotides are TGTGCCAGCAGCCTCCGGGGCACAGATACGCAGTATTTT. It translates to CASSLRGTDTQYF.

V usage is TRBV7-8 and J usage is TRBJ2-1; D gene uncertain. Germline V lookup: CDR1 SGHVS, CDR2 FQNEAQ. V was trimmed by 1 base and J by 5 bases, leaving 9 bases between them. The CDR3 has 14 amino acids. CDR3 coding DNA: TGTGCCAGCAGCTTAGGCAGTTACGACAATGAGCAGTTCTTC. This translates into CASSLGSYDNEQFF.

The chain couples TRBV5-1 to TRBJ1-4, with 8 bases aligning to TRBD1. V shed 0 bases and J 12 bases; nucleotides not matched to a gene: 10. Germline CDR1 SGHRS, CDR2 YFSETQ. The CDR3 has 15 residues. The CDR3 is CASSLAGQGTEELFF. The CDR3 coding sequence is TGCGCCAGCAGCTTGGCAGGACAGGGTACGGAGGAACTGTTTTTT.

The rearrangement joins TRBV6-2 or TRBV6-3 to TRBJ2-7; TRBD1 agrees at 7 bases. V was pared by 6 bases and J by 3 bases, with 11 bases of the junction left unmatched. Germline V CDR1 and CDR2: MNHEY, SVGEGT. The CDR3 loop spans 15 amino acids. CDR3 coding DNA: TGTGCCAGCAGCCGCACAGGGGTCAGTAGCTACGAGCAGTACTTC. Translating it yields CASSRTGVSSYEQYF.

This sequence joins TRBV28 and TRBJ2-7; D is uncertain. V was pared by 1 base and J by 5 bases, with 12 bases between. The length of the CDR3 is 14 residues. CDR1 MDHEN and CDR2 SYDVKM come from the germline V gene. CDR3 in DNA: TGTGCCAGCAGTTTATTTCAGGCTCCCAACGAGCAGTACTTC. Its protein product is CASSLFQAPNEQYF.

The DNA for the CDR3 is TGTGCCAGCAGCTGGACTAGCGGAGCCAAAAACATTCAGTACTTC. Translation gives CASSWTSGAKNIQYF. The rearrangement uses TRBV11-2 and TRBJ2-4, with 10 bases matching TRBD2. V gave up 4 bases and J gave up 0 bases; unmatched junction bases: 0. CDR1 and CDR2 from the germline V gene are SGHAT and FQNNGV. The CDR3 covers 15 residues.

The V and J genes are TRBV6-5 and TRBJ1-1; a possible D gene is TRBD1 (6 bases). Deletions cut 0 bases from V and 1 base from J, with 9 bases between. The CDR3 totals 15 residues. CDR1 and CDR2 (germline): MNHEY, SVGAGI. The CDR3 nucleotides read TGTGCCAGCAGTTACTCGAGGGGACAGAACACTGAAGCTTTCTTT. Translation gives CASSYSRGQNTEAFF.

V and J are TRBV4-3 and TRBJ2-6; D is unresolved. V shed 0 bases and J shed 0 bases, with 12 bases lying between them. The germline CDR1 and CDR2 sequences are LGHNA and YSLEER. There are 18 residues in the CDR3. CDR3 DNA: TGCGCCAGCAGCCAAGACGGTGTTAAAATCTCTGGGGCCAACGTCCTGACTTTC. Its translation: CASSQDGVKISGANVLTF.

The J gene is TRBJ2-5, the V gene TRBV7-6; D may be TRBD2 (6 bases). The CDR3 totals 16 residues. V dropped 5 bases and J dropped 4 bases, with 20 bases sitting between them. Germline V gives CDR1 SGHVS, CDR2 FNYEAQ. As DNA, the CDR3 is TGTGCCAGCAGCCCCGGACACTATAGCGGTAGAGAGACCCAGTACTTC. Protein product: CASSPGHYSGRETQYF.

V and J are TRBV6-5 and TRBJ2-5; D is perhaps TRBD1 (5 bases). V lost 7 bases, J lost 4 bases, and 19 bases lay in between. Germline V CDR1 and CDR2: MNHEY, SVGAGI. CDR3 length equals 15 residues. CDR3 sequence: CASMWAWTQGETQYF. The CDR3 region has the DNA TGTGCCAGCATGTGGGCCTGGACCCAGGGAGAGACCCAGTACTTC.

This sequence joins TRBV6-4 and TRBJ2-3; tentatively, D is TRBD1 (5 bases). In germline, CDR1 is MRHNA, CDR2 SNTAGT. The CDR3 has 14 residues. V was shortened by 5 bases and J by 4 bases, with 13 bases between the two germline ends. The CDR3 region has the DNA TGTGCCAGCAGTATACAGGTCGCCGCAGATACGCAGTATTTT. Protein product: CASSIQVAADTQYF.